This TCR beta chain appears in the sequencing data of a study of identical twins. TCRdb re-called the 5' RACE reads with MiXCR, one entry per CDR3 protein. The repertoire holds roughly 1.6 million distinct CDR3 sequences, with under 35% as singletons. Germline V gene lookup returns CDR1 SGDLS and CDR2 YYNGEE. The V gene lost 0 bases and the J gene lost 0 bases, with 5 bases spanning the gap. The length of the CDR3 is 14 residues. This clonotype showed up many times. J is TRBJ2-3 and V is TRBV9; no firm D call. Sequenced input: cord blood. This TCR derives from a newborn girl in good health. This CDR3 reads CASSVGDSTDTQYF. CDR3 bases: TGTGCCAGCAGCGTAGGCGACAGCACAGATACGCAGTATTTT.